This T cell receptor (beta chain) appears in the sequencing data of a study of T-cell reconstitution after alpha-beta-depleted transplantation in children listed by TCRdb under 2016. Regarding the study in general: T-cell immune reconstitution after TCRalphabeta/CD19-depleted allogeneic hematopoietic cell transplantation in children was quantitatively tracked in the study by means of TCR repertoire profiling.

Library preparation employed PCR. The sequencing machine was an Illumina HiSeq 2500. TCR libraries were prepared with molecular barcoding, using unique molecular identifiers to normalize TCRbeta repertoire quantification. TCRdb reprocessing: public reads trimmed at Q25 with fastp, clones called with MiXCR, in-frame beta chains kept. Every entry covers one CDR3 protein and lists the most common genes and DNA from its rows. The sample contains about 480,000 distinct CDR3 sequences, around 12% of them found a single time. The ten largest clonotypes hold more than 5.5% of the sample. Reading the germline V gene gives CDR1 SGHTA and CDR2 FQGNSA. From the cysteine up to the phenylalanine, the CDR3 has a length of 15 residues. Only the CDR3 region is kept as DNA, spanning 45 bases read in frame from base 1. Trimming takes 1 base from V and 5 bases from J, and the germline ends sit 13 bases apart. The sample holds a few counts of this clonotype. Its recognized antigen is unknown. The input lacks base qualities; no much larger clone sits a single base away.

Recombination joined TRBV7-2 with TRBJ2-3; the D gene is possibly TRBD1, with 7 bases matching. The material sequenced was PBMCs from the stem cell graft donor, taken from the stem cell graft. The TCR sequence derives from a human donor who donated a stem cell graft to a child with combined immunodeficiency. The CDR3 in this case is CASSLVRGVGDTQYF. The nucleotide sequence reads as follows: TGTGCCAGCAGCTTAGTCAGGGGGGTTGGAGATACGCAGTATTTT.